These 32 T cell receptor beta chains share one sample of origin, sequenced in a study of T cell responses to AZD1222 COVID-19 vaccine. Assay: immunoSEQ multiplex PCR; the TCRdb copy retains only in-frame clones and omits some. In the table there are around 81,000 clones, roughly 90% of which are singletons. The source was peripheral blood, collected 28 days after the second AZD1222 dose. The receptors here all came from an adult who received the AZD1222 COVID-19 vaccine.

The chain combines TRBV29-1 with TRBJ2-2, with 9 bases identical to TRBD1. Germline V lookup: CDR1 SQVTM, CDR2 ANQGSEA. V lost 6 bases, J lost 7 bases, and 6 bases stayed unmatched. This CDR3 is 13 amino acids long. The CDR3 DNA is TGCAGCGTGGGACAGGGTTCTATCGGGGAGCTGTTTTTT. It specifies CSVGQGSIGELFF.

The chain combines TRBV6-1 with TRBJ1-1, with D hard to call. Trimming cost V 2 bases and J 0 bases, with 4 bases left between them. The germline CDR1 and CDR2 sequences are MNHNS and SASEGT. CDR3 length: 13 amino acids. CDR3 coding DNA: TGTGCCAGCAGTGAATGGCTGAACACTGAAGCTTTCTTT. As protein: CASSEWLNTEAFF.

CDR3 coding DNA: TGTGCCAGCAGGGATGTAGACGAGCAGTACTTC. This codes for CASRDVDEQYF. The chain uses TRBV2 and TRBJ2-7; D call uncertain. The germline V gene has CDR1 SNHLY and CDR2 FYNNEI. This CDR3 is built from 11 residues. Trimming stripped 6 bases from V and 5 bases from J, with 8 bases between. The full variable domain, with the rest looked up from reference TRBV2 and TRBJ2-7, is EPEVTQTPSHQVTQMGQEVILRCVPISNHLYFYWYRQILGQKVEFLVSFYNNEISEKSEIFDDQFSVERPDGSNFTLKIRSTKLEDSAMYFCASRDVDEQYFGPGTRLTVT.

The gene calls are TRBV28 and TRBJ1-5; TRBD1 is a possible D gene (6 bases). Germline V lookup: CDR1 MDHEN, CDR2 SYDVKM. V shed 7 bases and J shed 0 bases, with 13 bases lying between them. There are 15 residues in the CDR3. The CDR3 region has the DNA TGTGCCAGCACCCGAGGGGGGGCTAGCAATCAGCCCCAGCATTTT. This translates into CASTRGGASNQPQHF.

As DNA, the CDR3 is TGTGCCAGCAGGTTAGGGGACAGGGGGCGCCCCGGGGAGCTGTTTTTT. Encoded protein: CASRLGDRGRPGELFF. The chain uses TRBV28 and TRBJ2-2, with 12 positions matching TRBD1. V trimming: 6 bases; J trimming: 6 bases; junction bases outside the gene matches: 8. From germline, CDR1 is MDHEN and CDR2 SYDVKM. The CDR3 extends over 16 amino acids. Based on the CDR3 plus reference TRBV28 and TRBJ2-2, the full variable domain is DVKVTQSSRYLVKRTGEKVFLECVQDMDHENMFWYRQDPGLGLRLIYFSYDVKMKEKGDIPEGYSVSREKKERFSLILESASTNQTSMYLCASRLGDRGRPGELFFGEGSRLTVL.

The chain uses TRBV5-6 and TRBJ1-1; the match to TRBD1 covers 7 bases. V trimming: 3 bases; J trimming: 4 bases; junction bases outside the gene matches: 6. Germline V gene lookup returns CDR1 SGHDT and CDR2 YYEEEE. The CDR3 spans 14 residues. CDR3 DNA: TGTGCCAGCAGCTCGGGACAGAGCTCCACTGAAGCTTTCTTT. It yields the protein CASSSGQSSTEAFF.

V and J are TRBV12-3 or TRBV12-4 and TRBJ1-5, with D uncertain. CDR3 length equals 13 residues. V dropped 3 bases and J dropped 4 bases, with 7 bases sitting between them. The CDR3 spells CASSFSRNQPQHF. The CDR3 DNA follows: TGTGCCAGCAGTTTTAGCCGGAATCAGCCCCAGCATTTT.

This chain links TRBV5-1 with TRBJ1-3, with 9 nucleotides matching TRBD1. The CDR3 spans 14 residues. Per the germline V gene, CDR1 is SGHRS and CDR2 is YFSETQ. The J segment lost 4 bases and the V segment lost 7 bases, leaving 6 bases of the junction unmatched. Here the CDR3 reads CASGPGQGGNTIYF. The CDR3 DNA reads TGCGCCAGCGGACCGGGACAGGGAGGAAACACCATATATTTT. The full variable domain, in which reference TRBV5-1 and TRBJ1-3 provide the parts outside the CDR3, is KAGVTQTPRYLIKTRGQQVTLSCSPISGHRSVSWYQQTPGQGLQFLFEYFSETQRNKGNFPGRFSGRQFSNSRSEMNVSTLELGDSALYLCASGPGQGGNTIYFGEGSWLTVV.

This clone occurred once. The rearrangement uses TRBV21-1 and TRBJ1-6. TRBV21-1 is a listed pseudogene. The CDR3 length is 13 residues. CDR3 bases: TGTGCCAGCAGCAAACGTCGAAATTCACCCCTCCACTTT. Translating it yields CASSKRRNSPLHF.

Note on this clone: Relative to the germline gene, one junction end is altered; a read error may explain this. This chain connects TRBV10-1 to TRBJ2-3, with D possibly being TRBD1 or TRBD2 (5 bases each). Germline assignment: CDR1 WNHNN and CDR2 SYGVQD (reference sequence). The CDR3 is made up of 15 amino acids. CDR3 coding DNA: TGTGCCAGCAGTGAGTCGGGACCCTCCACAGATACGCAGTATTTT. Translated, it gives CASSESGPSTDTQYF.

The chain joins TRBV27 to TRBJ1-6, with D perhaps TRBD1 (5 bases). V dropped 5 bases and J dropped 6 bases, with 5 bases sitting between them. CDR1 MNHEY and CDR2 SMNVEV come from the germline V gene (reference sequence). The CDR3 consists of 12 residues. DNA of the CDR3: TGTGCCAGCAGTGGGGGTAATTCACCCCTCCACTTT. This gives the protein CASSGGNSPLHF.

The gene calls are TRBV4-1 and TRBJ1-1; D remains ambiguous. The germline gives CDR1 MGHRA, CDR2 YSYEKL. The CDR3 extends over 16 amino acids. Trimming took 0 bases from V and 1 from J, leaving 12 bases between them. Here the CDR3 reads CASSQERAVTNTEAFF. CDR3 nucleotides: TGCGCCAGCAGCCAAGAAAGGGCAGTCACGAACACTGAAGCTTTCTTT.

This clone has just one count. A read error may produce the germline difference seen at one junction end. V usage is TRBV28 and J usage is TRBJ2-7; D may correspond to TRBD1 or TRBD2 (5 bases each). The CDR3 is made up of 12 amino acids. Per the germline V gene, CDR1 is MDHEN and CDR2 is SYDVKM. The CDR3: CASSTGAYKQYF. The CDR3 bases are TGTGCCAGCAGCACCGGGGCCTACAAGCAGTACTTC.

The V call is TRBV5-4, the J call TRBJ2-1; D not resolved. V lost 0 bases and J 8 bases, leaving 15 bases between the germline ends. Per the germline V gene, CDR1 is SGHNT and CDR2 is YYREEE (reference sequence). This CDR3 comprises 15 residues. In DNA form, the CDR3 reads TGTGCCAGCAGCTTGGGGCAATTCCGTAGGGATGAGCAGTTCTTC. Protein product: CASSLGQFRRDEQFF. Full variable domain (missing parts from reference TRBV5-4 and TRBJ2-1): ETGVTQSPTHLIKTRGQQVTLRCSSQSGHNTVSWYQQALGQGPQFIFQYYREEENGRGNFPPRFSGLQFPNYSSELNVNALELDDSALYLCASSLGQFRRDEQFFGPGTRLTVL.

CDR3 in amino acids: CASSLEVSGSSTYEQYF. The CDR3 DNA reads TGCGCCAGCAGCTTGGAGGTTAGCGGGAGTTCCACCTACGAGCAGTACTTC. V gene TRBV5-1 combines with J gene TRBJ2-7, with 9 bases identical to TRBD2. The V gene end was trimmed by 0 bases and the J gene end by 2 bases; junction bases not matched to a gene: 9. This CDR3 has 17 residues. Germline loops: CDR1 SGHRS, CDR2 YFSETQ.

The chain employs TRBV30 and TRBJ2-7; D is ambiguous. The CDR3 runs 12 residues. The germline V gene has CDR1 GTSNPN and CDR2 SVGIG (reference sequence). V was cut by 2 bases and J by 3 bases, with 8 bases left in between. The CDR3 protein is CAWSRVSYEQYF. For the CDR3, the DNA is TGTGCCTGGAGTCGGGTTAGCTACGAGCAGTACTTC.

Notes on this clone: At one of its ends the junction is not consistent with the germline gene, which may arise from a read error. The genes are TRBV7-7 and TRBJ2-2; perhaps D is TRBD1 or TRBD2 (5 bases each). This CDR3 has 16 amino acids. Germline V gene lookup returns CDR1 SSHAT and CDR2 FNYEAQ (reference sequence). CDR3 coding DNA: TGTGCTAGCAGCTTAGCCGGGACCCCGGACACCGGGGAGCTGTTTTTT. This encodes CASSLAGTPDTGELFF.

The V gene is TRBV27, the J gene TRBJ1-6; TRBD1 matches 9 bases. This CDR3 is 15 amino acids long. J gave up 7 bases and V 5 bases, and 6 bases lay outside the gene matches. Germline values: CDR1 MNHEY, CDR2 SMNVEV (reference sequence). This CDR3 is CASSLGTGRNSPLHF. CDR3 DNA sequence: TGTGCCAGCAGTCTCGGGACAGGGCGCAATTCACCCCTCCACTTT.

The chain carries TRBV30 and TRBJ1-5, with 7 bases fitting TRBD1. In germline, CDR1 is GTSNPN, CDR2 SVGIG (reference sequence). Germline trimming cut 0 bases from V and 5 bases from J; bases unmatched to any gene: 7. The CDR3 consists of 15 residues. In DNA, the CDR3 is TGTGCCTGGAGTGTCAGTGACAGGGAGGATCAGCCCCAGCATTTT. Its translation is CAWSVSDREDQPQHF.

CDR3 nucleotide sequence: TGTGCCAGCAGTTTATTTTCTCCCAACGGGAGGAGCACAGATACGCAGTATTTT. Translating gives CASSLFSPNGRSTDTQYF. The chain employs TRBV27 and TRBJ2-3; 7 bases are a match to TRBD2. Germline trimming cut 1 base from V and 0 bases from J; bases unmatched to any gene: 10. There are 18 residues in the CDR3. Germline CDR1 and CDR2: MNHEY and SMNVEV (reference sequence).

J is TRBJ2-1 and V is TRBV5-1; no clear D. The V gene lost 5 bases and the J gene lost 6 bases, with 12 bases spanning the gap. CDR3 size: 13 residues. In germline, CDR1 is SGHRS, CDR2 YFSETQ. CDR3 DNA: TGCGCCAGCAGTGGGGTTCTGGGCAATGAGCAGTTCTTC. It yields the protein CASSGVLGNEQFF.

The rearrangement joins TRBV7-9 to TRBJ1-1; unclear D gene. The CDR3 has 13 amino acids. V was pared by 8 bases and J by 1 base, with 11 bases between. Germline CDR1 reads SEHNR; CDR2 reads FQNEAQ (reference sequence). The CDR3 reads CASSVQTNTEAFF. The CDR3 DNA reads TGTGCCAGCTCAGTACAGACGAACACTGAAGCTTTCTTT.

This chain uses TRBV5-1 with TRBJ2-7; possibly TRBD2 for D (7 bases). Trimming took off 4 bases at V and 7 bases at J, with 15 bases between the two ends. The CDR3 length is 13 residues. CDR1 is SGHRS, CDR2 YFSETQ, per germline. CDR3 sequence: CASSGGASGEQYF. The CDR3 region has the DNA TGCGCCAGCAGCGGGGGGGCGTCTGGTGAGCAGTACTTC.

The V and J genes are TRBV2 and TRBJ2-1; 9 bases align to TRBD1. Germline V gene data show CDR1 as SNHLY and CDR2 as FYNNEI. Trimming cost V 4 bases and J 1 base; bases outside gene matches: 2. The CDR3 sequence is 15 residues long. The CDR3 region is CASSAQGASYNEQFF. The CDR3 DNA reads TGTGCCAGCAGTGCACAGGGGGCATCCTACAATGAGCAGTTCTTC.

The CDR3 here is CASRAPPNEQFF. CDR3 DNA: TGTGCCAGCAGGGCTCCTCCAAATGAGCAGTTCTTC. V usage is TRBV2 and J usage is TRBJ2-1; D remains unclear. Per germline, CDR1 SNHLY and CDR2 FYNNEI. V was trimmed by 6 bases and J by 7 bases, leaving 10 bases between them. The CDR3 consists of 12 residues.

This clone was observed a handful of times. The chain joins TRBV28 to TRBJ1-1, with a weak D call TRBD1 (6 bases). This CDR3 contains 14 residues. Germline V gives CDR1 MDHEN, CDR2 SYDVKM. Deletions cut 3 bases from V and 5 bases from J, with 13 bases between. In DNA form, the CDR3 reads TGTGCCAGCAGTTTGACAGGCAAAAGTACTGAAGCTTTCTTT. As protein: CASSLTGKSTEAFF.

The chain employs TRBV7-2 and TRBJ2-7; TRBD2 is a possible D gene (6 bases). The length of the CDR3 is 15 residues. CDR1 and CDR2 (germline): SGHTA, FQGNSA. Deletions cut 2 bases from V and 2 bases from J, with 13 bases between. The CDR3 coding sequence is TGTGCCAGCAGCTTAATAGCGGACCTCCCCTACGAGCAGTACTTC. It encodes CASSLIADLPYEQYF.

The chain employs TRBV2 and TRBJ2-5, with 13 positions matching TRBD2. V lost 4 bases and J lost 5; bases outside the gene matches: 7. The germline V gene has CDR1 SNHLY and CDR2 FYNNEI. The CDR3 loop spans 16 amino acids. The CDR3 nucleotides are TGTGCCAGCAGTGGTTGGACTAGCGGGAGCGGGGAGACCCAGTACTTC. It is translated as CASSGWTSGSGETQYF.

This chain joins TRBV18 and TRBJ2-1; a weak D match, TRBD1 (5 bases). This CDR3 has 13 residues. The germline V gene encodes CDR1 KGHSH and CDR2 LQKENI. Trimming took 6 bases from V and 8 from J, leaving 14 bases between them. The CDR3 DNA reads as TGTGCCAGCTCGTCAGGGTCGCGCGATGAGCAGTTCTTC. It codes for CASSSGSRDEQFF.

The rearrangement uses TRBV7-9 and TRBJ2-7, with 12 bases identical to TRBD2. The CDR3 totals 14 residues. The J segment lost 2 bases and the V segment lost 4 bases, leaving 0 bases of the junction unmatched. Per germline, CDR1 SEHNR and CDR2 FQNEAQ (reference sequence). This CDR3 reads CASSSSGRAYEQYF. DNA of the CDR3: TGTGCCAGCAGCTCTAGCGGGAGGGCCTACGAGCAGTACTTC.

This clone was counted between two and nine times. V is TRBV9 and J is TRBJ1-2; perhaps TRBD1 as D (6 bases). The germline CDR1 and CDR2 sequences are SGDLS and YYNGEE. V lost 4 bases and J lost 0, with 13 bases in between. This CDR3 contains 15 residues. The CDR3, as DNA: TGTGCCAGCAGCCCCCCGTGGGACACTAACTATGGCTACACCTTC. Translated: CASSPPWDTNYGYTF.

V and J are TRBV9 and TRBJ2-1, with 10 nucleotides matching TRBD2. The trim removed 0 bases at V and 7 bases at J, leaving 7 bases unmatched. The CDR3 runs 16 residues. The germline V gene encodes CDR1 SGDLS and CDR2 YYNGEE. DNA of the CDR3: TGTGCCAGCAGCGTAGGTCCGAGCGGGAGGGGGAATGAGCAGTTCTTC. Protein product: CASSVGPSGRGNEQFF.